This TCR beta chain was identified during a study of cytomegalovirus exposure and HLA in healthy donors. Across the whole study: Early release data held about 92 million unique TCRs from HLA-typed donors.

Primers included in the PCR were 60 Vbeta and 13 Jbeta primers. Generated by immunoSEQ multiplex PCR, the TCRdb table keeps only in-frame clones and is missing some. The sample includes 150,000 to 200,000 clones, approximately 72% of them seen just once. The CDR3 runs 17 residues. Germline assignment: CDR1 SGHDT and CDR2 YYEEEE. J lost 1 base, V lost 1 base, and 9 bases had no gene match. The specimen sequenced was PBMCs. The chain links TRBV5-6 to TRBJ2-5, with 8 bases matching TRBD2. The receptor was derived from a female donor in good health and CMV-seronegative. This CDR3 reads CASSLFGGAKSQETQYF. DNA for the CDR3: TGTGCCAGCAGCTTGTTCGGGGGGGCAAAATCCCAAGAGACCCAGTACTTC.